The sequence of this T cell receptor beta chain was determined in a study of human T cells and chemical hapten exposure. Study-level results: DPC sensitization left the count of TCRs above 1 in 1000 unchanged.

Using its own MiXCR run on the RACE reads, TCRdb lists one record per CDR3 protein. The repertoire holds about 140,000 distinct CDR3 sequences, with around 11% as singletons. The time point here: patch test 2, 6 weeks after DPC sensitization. Stated treatment: therapeutic diphenylcyclopropenone sensitization with weekly scalp DPC. Those who donated were patients with alopecia, 18 to 70 years of age, and suitable for DPC. This clonotype was counted at least ten times. Its antigen is unknown. Trimming removed 1 base from V and 6 bases from J, with 16 bases in between. The germline V gene has CDR1 SGHKS and CDR2 YYEKEE (reference sequence). This CDR3 has 15 residues.

This material consisted of whole blood, taken in connection with sensitization to the hapten diphenylcyclopropenone (DPC). The sequence came from a woman between 50 and 59 years old with alopecia areata. Some clones in this sample may be carry-over from other donors' samples. The chain uses TRBV5-5 and TRBJ2-5, with D perhaps matching TRBD1 (6 bases). The CDR3, as DNA: TGTGCCAGCAGCTTGACAGGTGGGGGCGGAAAGACCCAGTACTTC. It encodes CASSLTGGGGKTQYF.